The following is a TCR beta chain sequence with its context. The PCR made use of 60 Vbeta and 13 Jbeta primers. Measured with immunoSEQ multiplex PCR; TCRdb has only the in-frame clones, and not every one. The data show about 35,000 clones, roughly 78% seen once. These data originate in a study of cytomegalovirus exposure and HLA in healthy donors. The sample taken for sequencing was PBMCs. The receptor was isolated from a male donor in good health and CMV-seronegative.

The chain's CDR3 is CASSQDGAGREQFF. CDR3 coding DNA: TGTGCCAGCAGCCAAGATGGGGCAGGGCGGGAGCAGTTCTTC. V is TRBV4-2 and J is TRBJ2-1, with D tentatively TRBD1 (5 bases). Germline values: CDR1 LGHNA, CDR2 YNFKEQ. The ends were cut back, 0 bases at V and 10 bases at J, with 13 bases in the middle. The CDR3 is made up of 14 amino acids.